This TCR beta chain derives from a study of blood T cell repertoires in COVID-19. V was cut by 0 bases and J by 5 bases, with 7 bases left in between. CDR1 and CDR2 (germline): MNHEY, SVGAGI. The CDR3 covers 14 residues. The table came from immunoSEQ multiplex PCR; TCRdb's copy has only in-frame clones and leaves some out. The table records 150,000 to 200,000 clones, 88% of them present only once. This chain links TRBV6-5 with TRBJ1-4; unclear D gene. Sequencing was carried out using peripheral blood. This sequence originates from a human donor in a cohort sampled during active COVID-19. CDR3 DNA: TGTGCCAGCAGTTACTCTGGAGAGAATGAAAAACTGTTTTTT. Translating it yields CASSYSGENEKLFF.